This T cell receptor beta chain appears in the sequencing data of a study of blood T cell repertoires in COVID-19. Across the whole study: The United States, Italy and Spain were the sources of the acute and convalescent COVID-19 samples. PBMCs, B-cell-depleted T cells, or T cells provided the cDNA or gDNA that made up the material.

In the original processing: Cell counts per sample came from amplifying reference gene primers. The protocol was immunoSEQ multiplex PCR, while the TCRdb copy is restricted to in-frame clones and leaves out a portion. The DNA gave D and trimming, while V, J and clone size come from that table. The table includes roughly 38,000 clones, over 70% detected once. Looked up from germline, CDR1 is LNHDA and CDR2 is SQIVND (reference sequence). Trimming removed 3 bases from V and 4 bases from J; junction bases left unmatched: 6. The CDR3 sequence is 15 residues long. This sequence joins TRBV19 and TRBJ1-5; 7 bases are shared with TRBD1. Sequencing input: peripheral blood. The TCR comes from a woman in her 70s with acute or convalescent COVID-19. CDR3 region: CASSISGTENQPQHF. DNA of the CDR3: TGTGCCAGTAGTATTAGTGGGACAGAAAATCAGCCCCAGCATTTT.